This T cell receptor (beta chain) derives from a study of blood T cell repertoires in COVID-19. For the study at large: The analysed material was cDNA or gDNA that came from T cells, B-cell-depleted T cells, or PBMCs.

In the original analysis: From reference gene primer amplification, estimates of nucleated cell counts were derived. Libraries were prepared by immunoSEQ multiplex PCR; TCRdb keeps only in-frame clonotypes and omits some of them. V, J and clone size are taken as reported in that table, and D and trimming were inferred from the DNA itself. The repertoire includes approximately 100,000 clones, around nine tenths of them detected once, and around 4.3% sits in the top ten. Per the germline V gene, CDR1 is SGHRS and CDR2 is YFSETQ. Trimming stripped 3 bases from V and 5 bases from J, with 9 bases between. This CDR3 comprises 12 residues. The Seattle patients, enrolled during active infection, were followed longitudinally.

The clonotype comes from a human donor with COVID-19, enrolled during active disease. The donor label of this sample is uncertain. What was sequenced was peripheral blood. The chain is built from TRBV5-1 and TRBJ2-7, with D maybe TRBD1 (5 bases). The chain's CDR3 is CASSSGFDEQYF. The CDR3 DNA reads as TGCGCCAGCAGCTCAGGGTTTGACGAGCAGTACTTC. Looking up the rest from reference TRBV5-1 and TRBJ2-7 gives the full variable domain: KAGVTQTPRYLIKTRGQQVTLSCSPISGHRSVSWYQQTPGQGLQFLFEYFSETQRNKGNFPGRFSGRQFSNSRSEMNVSTLELGDSALYLCASSSGFDEQYFGPGTRLTVT.